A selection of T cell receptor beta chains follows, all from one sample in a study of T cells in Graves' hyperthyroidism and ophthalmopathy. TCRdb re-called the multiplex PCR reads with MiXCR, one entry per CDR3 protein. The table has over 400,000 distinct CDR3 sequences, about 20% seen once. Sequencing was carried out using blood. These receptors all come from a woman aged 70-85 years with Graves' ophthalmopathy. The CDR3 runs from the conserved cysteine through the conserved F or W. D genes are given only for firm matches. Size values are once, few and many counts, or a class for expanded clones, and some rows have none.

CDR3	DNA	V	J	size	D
CASHPPEKYGYTF	TGTGCCAGCCACCCCCCAGAAAAGTATGGCTACACCTTC	TRBV28	TRBJ1-2	few	NA
CASSYQQENTEAFF	TGTGCCAGCAGTTATCAACAGGAGAACACTGAAGCTTTCTTT	TRBV6-2/TRBV6-3	TRBJ1-1	NA	NA
CASSVDGTTNEKLFF	TGTGCCAGCAGTGTCGACGGGACAACTAATGAAAAACTGTTTTTT	TRBV2	TRBJ1-4	few	NA
CSARLGAEQYF	TGCAGTGCTCGCTTAGGGGCAGAGCAGTACTTC	TRBV20-1	TRBJ2-7	few	NA
CASSGTASTDTQYF	TGTGCCAGTTCGGGGACAGCTAGCACAGATACGCAGTATTTT	TRBV27	TRBJ2-3	many	TRBD1
CASSMDRGPNQPQHF	TGTGCCAGTAGTATGGACAGGGGGCCCAATCAGCCCCAGCATTTT	TRBV19	TRBJ1-5	few	TRBD1
CASSWATGPGELFF	TGTGCCAGCAGTTGGGCCACAGGGCCCGGGGAGCTGTTTTTT	TRBV6-5	TRBJ2-2	NA	NA
CASSSFFEQFF	TGTGCCAGCAGCTCCTTCTTTGAGCAGTTCTTC	TRBV14	TRBJ2-1	NA	NA
CASSLDGRPNYGYTF	TGTGCCAGCAGCTTAGACGGCAGACCTAACTATGGCTACACCTTC	TRBV13	TRBJ1-2	many	NA
CASSSPETQRAYEQYF	TGTGCCAGCAGTTCCCCAGAAACTCAGCGGGCCTACGAGCAGTACTTC	TRBV28	TRBJ2-7	many	NA
CSARDPQSGNADTQYF	TGCAGTGCTAGAGATCCACAGAGCGGGAACGCAGATACGCAGTATTTT	TRBV20-1	TRBJ2-3	NA	TRBD2
CASSLEASGSGYTQYF	TGCGCCAGCAGCTTGGAGGCTAGCGGGAGTGGATATACGCAGTATTTT	TRBV5-1	TRBJ2-3	many	TRBD2
CAISDPTDSTDTQYF	TGTGCCATCAGTGACCCAACAGATAGCACAGATACGCAGTATTTT	TRBV10-3	TRBJ2-3	many	NA
CSVPGTANEKLFF	TGCAGTGTTCCCGGGACAGCTAATGAAAAACTGTTTTTT	TRBV20-1	TRBJ1-4	few	TRBD1
CSGGTGPNEKLFF	TGCAGCGGGGGGACAGGGCCTAATGAAAAACTGTTTTTT	TRBV29-1	TRBJ1-4	once	TRBD1
CASTSTSGSTDTQYF	TGTGCCAGCACGAGTACTAGCGGGAGTACAGATACGCAGTATTTT	TRBV7-8	TRBJ2-3	NA	TRBD2
CAWSPPRDRVDEQFF	TGTGCCTGGAGTCCTCCCCGGGACAGGGTGGATGAGCAGTTCTTC	TRBV30	TRBJ2-1	few	TRBD1
CASSDGGRAINEQFF	TGTGCCAGCAGTGATGGCGGGAGGGCCATCAATGAGCAGTTCTTC	TRBV6-1	TRBJ2-1	few	TRBD2
CASSQAPPGQGPYEQYF	TGTGCCAGCAGCCAAGCCCCCCCCGGACAGGGGCCCTACGAGCAGTACTTC	TRBV3-1	TRBJ2-7	once	TRBD1
CASSPPFGVFSLEDGYTF	TGTGCCAGCAGTCCCCCTTTCGGGGTTTTCTCTCTAGAGGATGGCTACACCTTC	TRBV6-1	TRBJ1-2	NA	NA
CASSNLAGHLNEQFF	TGTGCCAGCAGTAATCTAGCGGGACATTTGAATGAGCAGTTCTTC	TRBV2	TRBJ2-1	many	TRBD2
CASTPWGKTGMNTEAFF	TGTGCCAGCACCCCTTGGGGAAAAACAGGAATGAACACTGAAGCTTTCTTT	TRBV28	TRBJ1-1	NA	NA